This TCR beta chain was recovered during a study of post-analysis software for immune sequencing data. The wider study: Patients with relapsing-remitting, secondary progressive and progressive-relapsing multiple sclerosis courses were all represented. Points from the study as a whole: Controls' normalized Chao1 diversity significantly exceeded that of multiple sclerosis patients. The study found TRBV5-6, TRBV5-1 and TRBV20-1 among a few TRBV segments more frequent in patients than controls. Clustering by F measure revealed strong co-clustering among samples prepared together in one batch.

Regarding this clonotype: Its antigen remains unidentified.

The TCR beta cDNA libraries contained unique molecular identifiers. A few hundred thousand cDNA molecules came from roughly 1 to 10 million T cells. TCRdb re-derived calls from the PCR reads in MiXCR, one entry per CDR3 protein. The repertoire holds 650,000 to 850,000 distinct CDR3 sequences, about 43% seen once, with 4.9% in the top ten. This CDR3 contains 16 residues. The V segment lost 2 bases and the J segment 6 bases; nucleotides outside the gene matches: 7. The V gene's germline CDR1 is ENHRY and CDR2 SYGVKD. The chain recombines TRBV10-3 with TRBJ2-1; TRBD2 agrees at 10 bases. The origin of this receptor is a girl aged 10 to 17 with multiple sclerosis. The material sequenced was blood. The CDR3 sequence is CAISEPWTSGLNEQFF. CDR3 nucleotides: TGTGCCATCAGTGAGCCCTGGACTAGCGGACTCAATGAGCAGTTCTTC.